This is a list of T cell receptor beta chains from one sample in a study of cytomegalovirus exposure and HLA in healthy donors. Generated by immunoSEQ multiplex PCR, the TCRdb table keeps only in-frame clones and is missing some. The table lists about 150,000 clones, about 85% of them singletons. Specimen: PBMCs. Source of these receptors: a man aged 25 to 45 in good health and CMV-seropositive. The CDR3 runs from the conserved cysteine through the conserved F or W. Fields, in order: J gene, V gene, D gene, clone size, CDR3 protein, CDR3 DNA. The D gene is left open where the match is weak. Clone size is shown for a subset of rows, as once, few, many or a class of expanded clone.

TRBJ2-7,TRBV11-2,.,.,CASSVTGHSSSYEQYF,TGTGCCAGCAGCGTTACAGGCCATTCGAGCTCCTACGAGCAGTACTTC
TRBJ2-3,TRBV5-4,TRBD2,.,CASTLGEREIPDTQYF,TGTGCCAGCACCCTCGGGGAGCGGGAGATCCCAGATACACAGTATTTT
TRBJ2-3,TRBV5-4,TRBD2,.,CASSGTSGTDTQYF,TGTGCCAGCAGCGGGACTAGCGGTACAGATACGCAGTATTTT
TRBJ2-6,TRBV14,.,.,CASSPFSGANVLTF,TGTGCCAGCAGCCCGTTCTCTGGGGCCAACGTCCTGACTTTC
TRBJ2-1,TRBV7-9,.,.,CASSLRGSLLNEQFF,TGTGCCAGCAGCTTAAGAGGGAGCCTCCTTAATGAGCAGTTCTTC
TRBJ1-1,TRBV19,.,.,CASYTGEAFF,TGTGCCAGTTATACGGGAGAAGCTTTCTTT
TRBJ2-3,TRBV5-1,TRBD1,.,CASSLMGQGALDTQYF,TGCGCCAGCAGCTTGATGGGACAGGGGGCCTTGGATACGCAGTATTTT
TRBJ1-3,TRBV9,.,few,CASSNGNSGNTIYF,TGTGCCAGCAGCAACGGGAACTCTGGAAACACCATATATTTT
TRBJ2-1,TRBV19,TRBD2,few,CASSINWASGRANEQFF,TGTGCCAGTAGTATTAACTGGGCTAGCGGGAGGGCCAATGAGCAGTTCTTC
TRBJ2-7,TRBV28,TRBD1,.,CASTRTGEGEQYF,TGTGCCAGCACGAGGACAGGGGAAGGGGAGCAGTACTTC
TRBJ2-5,TRBV19,TRBD1,.,CASSITGVETQYF,TGTGCCAGTAGTATCACAGGGGTTGAGACCCAGTACTTC
TRBJ1-4,TRBV5-1,TRBD1,.,CASSSTDRSNEKLFF,TGCGCCAGCAGCTCAACGGACAGGAGTAATGAAAAACTGTTTTTT
TRBJ2-1,TRBV19,.,.,CASSIAGDVYNEQFF,TGTGCCAGTAGTATAGCGGGAGACGTCTACAATGAGCAGTTCTTC
TRBJ2-1,TRBV4-2,.,.,CASSQRDSKNEQFF,TGTGCCAGCAGCCAGCGGGATTCGAAAAATGAGCAGTTCTTC
TRBJ1-2,TRBV27,.,.,CASSSSTGLGGYTF,TGTGCCAGCAGTTCCTCCACAGGGTTAGGAGGCTACACCTTC
TRBJ2-7,TRBV4-3,.,.,CASSQEWVGTYEQYF,TGCGCCAGCAGCCAAGAGTGGGTCGGGACCTACGAGCAGTACTTC
TRBJ1-2,TRBV2,.,.,CASSESPGVYGYTF,TGTGCCAGCAGTGAATCCCCAGGGGTCTATGGCTACACCTTC
TRBJ1-1,TRBV5-1,.,.,CASTPGGAGDNTEAFF,TGCGCCAGCACCCCGGGCGGGGCGGGGGACAACACTGAAGCTTTCTTT
TRBJ1-2,TRBV19,.,.,CASSVGDSYGYTF,TGTGCCAGTAGTGTGGGAGATTCCTATGGCTACACCTTC
TRBJ1-1,TRBV4-3,TRBD1,.,CASSPETGGVGEAFF,TGCGCCAGCAGCCCAGAGACAGGGGGAGTCGGTGAAGCTTTCTTT
TRBJ2-2,TRBV4-1,.,.,CASSQDPKGVNTGELFF,TGCGCCAGCAGCCAAGATCCAAAAGGGGTGAACACCGGGGAGCTGTTTTTT
TRBJ2-1,TRBV5-4,TRBD2,.,CASSRGLAVNNEQFF,TGTGCCAGCAGCCGGGGACTAGCGGTTAACAATGAGCAGTTCTTC
TRBJ2-7,TRBV7-9,.,once,CASSLISAHYEQYF,TGTGCCAGCAGCCTTATCTCCGCACACTACGAGCAGTACTTC
TRBJ2-5,TRBV18,TRBD2,.,CASSPRGRDQETQYF,TGTGCCAGCTCACCACGCGGGAGGGACCAAGAGACCCAGTACTTC
TRBJ2-5,TRBV6-5,TRBD1,.,CASSKTGTGKETQYF,TGTGCCAGCAGTAAAACCGGGACAGGAAAAGAGACCCAGTACTTC
TRBJ2-3,TRBV28,TRBD2,.,CASRGSGRWSDTQYF,TGTGCCAGCAGGGGCAGCGGGAGATGGTCCGATACGCAGTATTTT
TRBJ2-3,TRBV7-9,.,.,CASSLGRGTDTQYF,TGTGCCAGCAGCCTAGGGCGGGGCACAGATACGCAGTATTTT
TRBJ2-1,TRBV6-5,TRBD2,.,CASSRAGGLNEQFF,TGTGCCAGCTCAAGAGCGGGAGGGCTGAATGAGCAGTTCTTC
TRBJ1-2,TRBV18,.,.,CASSTTAPNQVGGYTF,TGTGCCAGCTCGACAACAGCCCCTAATCAAGTGGGTGGCTACACCTTC
TRBJ2-7,TRBV7-2,.,few,CASSFSGTLSYEQYF,TGTGCCAGCAGCTTTTCCGGGACACTCTCCTACGAGCAGTACTTC
TRBJ2-2,TRBV7-7,TRBD2,.,CASSPGGTGELFF,TGTGCTAGCAGCCCGGGGGGGACCGGGGAGCTGTTTTTT
TRBJ1-1,TRBV4-3,TRBD1,.,CASSQDRTGGAEAFF,TGCGCCAGCAGCCAAGACCGGACAGGGGGCGCGGAAGCTTTCTTT
TRBJ1-1,TRBV2,.,.,CASRVPTASIGGNTEAFF,TGTGCCAGCAGGGTACCGACAGCCTCAATCGGGGGGAACACTGAAGCTTTCTTT
TRBJ2-1,TRBV11-3,.,.,CASSAAKGVYNEQFF,TGTGCCAGCAGCGCAGCGAAAGGGGTCTACAATGAGCAGTTCTTC
TRBJ1-1,TRBV11-3,.,.,CASSFGLEDTEAFF,TGTGCCAGCAGCTTCGGTCTCGAGGACACTGAAGCTTTCTTT
TRBJ2-7,TRBV6-5,TRBD2,few,CASSYGTSAYEQYF,TGTGCCAGCAGTTACGGGACTAGCGCCTACGAGCAGTACTTC
TRBJ1-1,TRBV6-6,.,.,CASRERMNTEAFF,TGTGCCAGCAGGGAGAGAATGAACACTGAAGCTTTCTTT
TRBJ1-5,TRBV21-1,.,.,CASSKRGEFRTGLQPQHF,TGTGCCAGCAGCAAAAGGGGGGAATTTCGGACAGGTCTTCAGCCCCAGCATTTT
TRBJ2-1,TRBV2,.,.,CASSFLALKSQRSVDEQFF,TGTGCCAGCAGTTTCCTAGCACTTAAGTCCCAAAGAAGTGTCGATGAGCAGTTCTTC
TRBJ1-4,TRBV7-2,TRBD1,.,CASSFDRGTNEKLFF,TGTGCCAGCAGTTTCGACAGGGGAACTAATGAAAAACTGTTTTTT
TRBJ2-6,TRBV19,.,.,CASSPYSGANVLTF,TGTGCCAGTAGCCCGTACTCTGGGGCCAACGTCCTGACTTTC
TRBJ2-7,TRBV19,.,.,CASSKGGYSYEQYF,TGTGCCAGTAGTAAAGGCGGGTATTCCTACGAGCAGTACTTC
TRBJ1-1,TRBV6-1,TRBD1,.,CASRLRQGLNTEAFF,TGTGCCAGCAGGCTAAGACAGGGTCTGAACACTGAAGCTTTCTTT
TRBJ2-3,TRBV5-4,TRBD2,.,CASSSGLAGAGDTQYF,TGTGCCAGCAGCTCCGGACTAGCGGGAGCTGGGGATACGCAGTATTTT
TRBJ2-1,TRBV4-3,.,.,CASSQDWGTLRGNEQFF,TGCGCCAGCAGCCAAGATTGGGGGACTCTACGGGGGAATGAGCAGTTCTTC
TRBJ2-3,TRBV7-5,.,.,CVRSLASLSLSSGSTDTQYF,TGTGTCAGAAGCTTAGCGAGTCTATCTTTAAGTAGCGGGAGCACAGATACGCAGTATTTT
TRBJ2-2,TRBV27,TRBD2,.,CASSFPSGTSSTGELFF,TGTGCCAGCAGTTTCCCCTCCGGGACTAGCAGCACCGGGGAGCTGTTTTTT
TRBJ2-5,TRBV7-9,.,.,CASSFEASRRETQYF,TGTGCCAGCAGCTTCGAGGCCAGTAGGCGAGAGACCCAGTACTTC
TRBJ1-1,TRBV7-2,TRBD1,.,CASSLVPLTGGTEAFF,TGTGCCAGCAGCTTAGTCCCGCTTACAGGGGGCACTGAAGCTTTCTTT
TRBJ2-5,TRBV2,TRBD1,.,CASSDRGQILETQYF,TGTGCCAGCAGTGACCGGGGACAGATTTTAGAGACCCAGTACTTC
TRBJ1-2,TRBV5-1,.,.,CASSLESQYGYTF,TGCGCCAGCAGCTTGGAGTCCCAGTATGGCTACACCTTC
TRBJ2-3,TRBV10-3,.,.,CAISGGSTDTQYF,TGTGCCATCAGTGGCGGGAGCACAGATACGCAGTATTTT
TRBJ2-2,TRBV10-2,TRBD1,.,CASRDRATGELFF,TGCGCCAGCAGGGACAGGGCGACCGGGGAGCTGTTTTTT
TRBJ1-1,TRBV5-1,TRBD1,few,CASSLGTGNTEAFF,TGCGCCAGCAGCCTCGGGACAGGGAACACTGAAGCTTTCTTT
TRBJ2-5,TRBV11-3,TRBD2,.,CASSPSGGGETQYF,TGTGCCAGCAGCCCTAGCGGAGGTGGGGAGACCCAGTACTTC
TRBJ1-5,TRBV7-9,.,.,CASSLGRSQPQHF,TGTGCCAGCAGCTTAGGCCGGTCTCAGCCCCAGCATTTT
TRBJ1-2,TRBV5-4,.,few,CASSGPQAYGYTF,TGTGCCAGCAGCGGCCCCCAGGCTTATGGCTACACCTTC
TRBJ1-4,TRBV4-2,TRBD1,few,CASSQDSGTGSEKLFF,TGTGCCAGCAGCCAAGATAGCGGGACAGGGAGTGAAAAACTGTTTTTT
TRBJ2-5,TRBV2,TRBD2,.,CASSDHGGGFQETQYF,TGTGCCAGCAGTGATCACGGGGGAGGGTTCCAAGAGACCCAGTACTTC